The sequence of this T cell receptor (beta chain) was determined in a study of response to subunit inactivated influenza vaccine (dated by TCRdb to the late 2010s). About the study as a whole: The study used deep quantitative T cell receptor repertoire profiling to track responses to a trivalent subunit inactivated influenza vaccine. Broad study findings and their caveats: It was suggested by the authors that each seasonal influenza vaccination may recruit only a limited number of new T cells.

V is cut by 4 bases and J by 8 bases, and the space between the germline ends is 22 bases. Via the germline V gene (reference sequence), CDR1 is SGHKS and CDR2 YYEKEE. Taken from cysteine to phenylalanine, the CDR3 has 16 residues. The read is trimmed to its CDR3 DNA, 48 bases read in frame from base 1. This clonotype was counted only a few times. It lacks a known antigen. Base qualities are not recorded, but no much larger clone differs from it by a single base. Receptor amplification or capture employed RT-PCR. The reads were generated on an Illumina HiSeq 2500. The public reads were reprocessed in TCRdb via fastp at Q25 and MiXCR, keeping in-frame beta chains. Rows are unified per CDR3 protein, each entry keeping the most common DNA and genes. The sample records hundreds of thousands of distinct CDR3 sequences, 14% of which are singletons. The ten largest clones add up to 7.6% of the sample.

This sequence was found in a man between 45 and 60 years old who received an inactivated influenza vaccine. Donor details come from another sample of the same person, matched by shared clones. The chain uses TRBV5-5 and TRBJ2-1; the D element could tentatively be TRBD1 or TRBD2, as 5 bases agree for each. Material: PBMCs from blood, obtained 14 to 15 days before vaccination. The DNA sequence is as follows: TGTGCCAGCAGCGCTACCGGGACCACATTTGTGGATGAGCAGTTCTTC. Its amino acids are CASSATGTTFVDEQFF.